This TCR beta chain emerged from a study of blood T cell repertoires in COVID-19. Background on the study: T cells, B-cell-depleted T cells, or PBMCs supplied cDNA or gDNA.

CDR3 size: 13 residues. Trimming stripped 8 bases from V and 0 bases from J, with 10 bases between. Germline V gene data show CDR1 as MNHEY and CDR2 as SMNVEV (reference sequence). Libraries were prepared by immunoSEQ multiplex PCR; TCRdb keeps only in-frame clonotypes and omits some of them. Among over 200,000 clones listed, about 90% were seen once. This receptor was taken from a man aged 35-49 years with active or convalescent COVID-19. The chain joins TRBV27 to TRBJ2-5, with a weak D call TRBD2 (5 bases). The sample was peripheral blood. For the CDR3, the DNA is TGTGCCAGCGGAGCGGAGTACCAAGAGACCCAGTACTTC. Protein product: CASGAEYQETQYF.